This paragraph reports one T cell receptor (beta chain). Assay used: immunoSEQ multiplex PCR; TCRdb lists only in-frame clones, some missing. The sample lists over 45,000 clones, roughly three quarters occurring once. Time point described: baseline pretreatment blood. Regarding treatment: 15 Gy SBRT to primary tumor, nephrectomy 4 weeks later. These data are taken from a study of radiation and T cells in renal cell carcinoma. This CDR3 region has 13 residues. CDR1 is LNHDA and CDR2 is SQIVND in the germline V gene (reference sequence). Between the trimmed V and J ends, which lost 7 bases and 0 bases, there was a span of 9 bases.

Sequencing used blood, obtained from a patient whose treatment included radiotherapy and nephrectomy. The chain carries TRBV19 and TRBJ1-1; D is uncertain. The clonotype was recovered from a man aged 55 to 70 with renal cell carcinoma. This CDR3 is CASKVTVNTEAFF. The CDR3 DNA reads as TGTGCCAGTAAAGTGACCGTGAACACTGAAGCTTTCTTT.